Listed below are T cell receptor beta chains from one sample, sequenced in a study of blood T cell repertoires in COVID-19. TCRdb's table, derived via immunoSEQ multiplex PCR, lists solely in-frame clones and lacks some. The data hold 400,000 or so clones, with roughly 88% observed a single time. Material: PBMCs or T cells enriched from blood (not recorded which). These receptors were obtained from a man aged 18 to 29 who had recovered from COVID-19. Both conserved end residues are part of each CDR3. A D gene is named only where the DNA matches it firmly. Size is stated for part of the rows, as once, few or many counts, or as a class when the clone is expanded.

v_gene: TRBV10-3
d_gene: .
abundance: few
j_gene: TRBJ1-5
CDR3aa: CAISEGQGQPQHF
CDR3nt: TGTGCCATCAGTGAAGGCCAGGGGCAGCCCCAGCATTTT

v_gene: TRBV7-2
d_gene: TRBD2
abundance: .
j_gene: TRBJ2-2
CDR3aa: CASSLAAAGITGELFF
CDR3nt: TGTGCCAGCAGTCTAGCGGCGGCAGGGATCACCGGGGAGCTGTTTTTT

v_gene: TRBV30
d_gene: .
abundance: few
j_gene: TRBJ2-1
CDR3aa: CAWSLSWGEFF
CDR3nt: TGTGCCTGGAGTCTTTCGTGGGGGGAGTTCTTC

v_gene: TRBV27
d_gene: .
abundance: .
j_gene: TRBJ1-6
CDR3aa: CASSNRPLSPLHF
CDR3nt: TGTGCCAGCAGTAACAGGCCCCTCTCACCCCTCCACTTT

v_gene: TRBV2
d_gene: TRBD2
abundance: .
j_gene: TRBJ2-3
CDR3aa: CASSEREGADTQYF
CDR3nt: TGTGCCAGCAGTGAACGGGAGGGCGCCGATACGCAGTATTTT

v_gene: TRBV5-1
d_gene: .
abundance: .
j_gene: TRBJ2-2
CDR3aa: CASGASGTGELFF
CDR3nt: TGCGCCTCAGGGGCTAGCGGAACCGGGGAGCTGTTTTTT

v_gene: TRBV9
d_gene: .
abundance: .
j_gene: TRBJ1-1
CDR3aa: CASSVSTMNTEAFF
CDR3nt: TGTGCCAGCAGCGTATCGACTATGAACACTGAAGCTTTCTTT

v_gene: TRBV2
d_gene: TRBD2
abundance: .
j_gene: TRBJ2-2
CDR3aa: CASSEDLAGVTGELFF
CDR3nt: TGTGCCAGCAGTGAAGACCTAGCGGGAGTCACCGGGGAGCTGTTTTTT

v_gene: TRBV30
d_gene: TRBD1
abundance: .
j_gene: TRBJ1-5
CDR3aa: CAWASGGQPQHF
CDR3nt: TGTGCCTGGGCGTCAGGGGGTCAGCCCCAGCATTTT

v_gene: TRBV4-1
d_gene: .
abundance: many
j_gene: TRBJ2-5
CDR3aa: CASSQPKTRTEKTQYF
CDR3nt: TGCGCCAGCAGCCAACCTAAAACCCGGACAGAAAAGACCCAGTACTTC

v_gene: TRBV29-1
d_gene: TRBD1
abundance: .
j_gene: TRBJ1-4
CDR3aa: CSVVDRDRSELFF
CDR3nt: TGCAGCGTCGTTGACAGGGACAGGAGCGAACTGTTTTTT

v_gene: TRBV6-5
d_gene: .
abundance: .
j_gene: TRBJ2-7
CDR3aa: CASSYSRGFYEQYF
CDR3nt: TGTGCCAGCAGTTACTCTAGGGGTTTCTACGAGCAGTACTTC

v_gene: TRBV5-4
d_gene: .
abundance: few
j_gene: TRBJ2-2
CDR3aa: CASSLEPHGELFF
CDR3nt: TGTGCCAGCAGCTTGGAGCCGCACGGGGAGCTGTTTTTT

v_gene: TRBV19
d_gene: .
abundance: .
j_gene: TRBJ2-7
CDR3aa: CASSRGIETYEQYF
CDR3nt: TGTGCCAGTAGTAGAGGGATAGAAACCTACGAGCAGTACTTC

v_gene: TRBV27
d_gene: .
abundance: .
j_gene: TRBJ2-1
CDR3aa: CASSLAGLHNEQFF
CDR3nt: TGTGCCAGCAGTTTGGCGGGACTCCACAATGAGCAGTTCTTC

v_gene: TRBV11-2
d_gene: TRBD1
abundance: .
j_gene: TRBJ2-1
CDR3aa: CASSLAYSGTGVGNEQFF
CDR3nt: TGTGCCAGCAGCTTAGCCTATTCCGGAACAGGGGTGGGCAATGAGCAGTTCTTC

v_gene: TRBV9
d_gene: TRBD2
abundance: .
j_gene: TRBJ2-3
CDR3aa: CASSVAGLAGGADTQYF
CDR3nt: TGTGCCAGCAGCGTAGCCGGACTAGCGGGAGGTGCAGATACGCAGTATTTT

v_gene: TRBV15
d_gene: TRBD1
abundance: .
j_gene: TRBJ1-4
CDR3aa: CATSRDGQGVANEKLFF
CDR3nt: TGTGCCACCAGCAGAGATGGACAGGGTGTAGCTAATGAAAAACTGTTTTTT

v_gene: TRBV28
d_gene: .
abundance: few
j_gene: TRBJ1-4
CDR3aa: CASSQPRIATNEKLFF
CDR3nt: TGTGCCAGCAGCCAACCCAGGATAGCAACTAATGAAAAACTGTTTTTT

v_gene: TRBV11-2
d_gene: TRBD1
abundance: .
j_gene: TRBJ1-2
CDR3aa: CASSTYGGQGDYTF
CDR3nt: TGTGCCAGCAGCACGTACGGTGGACAGGGTGACTACACCTTC

v_gene: TRBV2
d_gene: .
abundance: once
j_gene: TRBJ1-2
CDR3aa: CASSGRGAYDGYTF
CDR3nt: TGTGCCAGCAGTGGCCGGGGGGCTTATGATGGCTACACCTTC

v_gene: TRBV3-1/TRBV3-2
d_gene: TRBD1
abundance: .
j_gene: TRBJ1-1
CDR3aa: CASSRDRELNTEAFF
CDR3nt: TGTGCCAGCAGCCGGGACAGGGAACTAAACACTGAAGCTTTCTTT

v_gene: TRBV6-2/TRBV6-3
d_gene: .
abundance: .
j_gene: TRBJ2-2
CDR3aa: CASSYPTAGELFF
CDR3nt: TGTGCCAGCAGTTACCCGACAGCTGGGGAGCTGTTTTTT

v_gene: TRBV3-1/TRBV3-2
d_gene: TRBD1
abundance: few
j_gene: TRBJ1-3
CDR3aa: CASSDIKEDRARGNTIYF
CDR3nt: TGTGCCAGCAGCGACATAAAGGAAGACAGGGCTCGAGGAAACACCATATATTTT

v_gene: TRBV7-9
d_gene: TRBD1
abundance: .
j_gene: TRBJ1-4
CDR3aa: CASSLLGTGPNEKLFF
CDR3nt: TGTGCCAGCAGCTTATTAGGGACAGGGCCTAATGAAAAACTGTTTTTT

v_gene: TRBV28
d_gene: .
abundance: .
j_gene: TRBJ2-1
CDR3aa: CASVGQTSEFEQFF
CDR3nt: TGTGCCAGCGTCGGACAAACCTCAGAATTTGAGCAGTTCTTC

v_gene: TRBV7-8
d_gene: TRBD2
abundance: .
j_gene: TRBJ2-7
CDR3aa: CASSPRTSGAAYEQYF
CDR3nt: TGTGCCAGCAGCCCCCGGACTAGCGGGGCTGCCTACGAGCAGTACTTC

v_gene: TRBV6-5
d_gene: TRBD1
abundance: .
j_gene: TRBJ1-6
CDR3aa: CASKTGGNSPLHF
CDR3nt: TGTGCCAGCAAAACAGGGGGAAATTCACCCCTCCACTTT

v_gene: TRBV29-1
d_gene: .
abundance: .
j_gene: TRBJ2-3
CDR3aa: CSATYRGGADTQYF
CDR3nt: TGCAGCGCAACCTACAGGGGGGGTGCGGATACGCAGTATTTT

v_gene: TRBV5-1
d_gene: .
abundance: .
j_gene: TRBJ2-7
CDR3aa: CASSADPGLVYEQYF
CDR3nt: TGCGCCAGCAGCGCGGACCCGGGACTTGTCTACGAGCAGTACTTC